Following are 26 T cell receptor beta chains from one sample sequenced in a study of blood T cell repertoires in COVID-19. Some clones are missing from TCRdb's copy, which holds only in-frame ones; the method was immunoSEQ multiplex PCR. Here the sample spans 250,000 to 350,000 clones, around 89% being singletons. The source material was peripheral blood. Receptor source: a young man with acute or convalescent COVID-19.

CDR3 region: CASRNTRNTEAFF. CDR3 DNA: TGTGCCAGCAGGAATACAAGGAACACTGAAGCTTTCTTT. The chain combines TRBV12-3 or TRBV12-4 with TRBJ1-1; D gene unclear. The CDR3 covers 13 residues. V lost 6 bases to trimming and J lost 1 base, with 9 bases between them.

This clone was detected only once. Other DNA sequences in this specimen translate into the identical CDR3. The genes are TRBV11-2 and TRBJ1-5, with D perhaps matching TRBD1 (5 bases). The CDR3 spans 13 residues. Germline V gives CDR1 SGHAT, CDR2 FQNNGV. Trimming pared 0 bases from V and 6 bases from J, leaving 6 bases between. In DNA form, the CDR3 reads TGTGCCAGCAGCTTAGATAGGGGTCAGCCCCAGCATTTT. Translation: CASSLDRGQPQHF. Looking up the rest from reference TRBV11-2 and TRBJ1-5 gives the full variable domain: EAGVAQSPRYKIIEKRQSVAFWCNPISGHATLYWYQQILGQGPKLLIQFQNNGVVDDSQLPKDRFSAERLKGVDSTLKIQPAKLEDSAVYLCASSLDRGQPQHFGDGTRLSIL.

V and J are TRBV11-2 and TRBJ1-3; D is uncertain. The CDR3 runs to 11 residues. Trimming pared 5 bases from V and 8 bases from J, leaving 7 bases between. CDR1 SGHAT and CDR2 FQNNGV come from the germline V gene. DNA of the CDR3: TGTGCCAGCAGCCGCGGAGACACCATATATTTT. Translating gives CASSRGDTIYF.

V gene TRBV11-2 combines with J gene TRBJ2-1; 8 bases align to TRBD2. After removal of 5 bases from V and 8 bases from J, the junction contained 17 bases not matched to a gene. This CDR3 is built from 17 residues. Germline CDR1 reads SGHAT; CDR2 reads FQNNGV. The CDR3 DNA reads TGTGCCAGCAGCCCCAGATATAGGCCGGGGGGGCCGGATGAGCAGTTCTTC. Its protein is CASSPRYRPGGPDEQFF.

The V and J genes are TRBV27 and TRBJ1-5; D gene unclear. Germline lookup yields CDR1 MNHEY and CDR2 SMNVEV (reference sequence). V lost 3 bases and J lost 0, with 9 bases in between. The CDR3 contains 15 residues. CDR3 DNA: TGTGCCAGCAGTTTCGTTCCAGATAGCAATCAGCCCCAGCATTTT. It is translated as CASSFVPDSNQPQHF.

This chain connects TRBV28 to TRBJ2-7, with D perhaps matching TRBD1 (5 bases). This CDR3 region has 15 residues. V was clipped by 5 bases and J by 3 bases, with 17 bases between them. Germline CDR1 MDHEN, CDR2 SYDVKM. CDR3 protein: CASSQDLKGHYEQYF. CDR3 nucleotides: TGTGCCAGCAGTCAAGATCTGAAGGGGCACTACGAGCAGTACTTC. Drawing the rest from reference TRBV28 and TRBJ2-7, the complete variable domain is DVKVTQSSRYLVKRTGEKVFLECVQDMDHENMFWYRQDPGLGLRLIYFSYDVKMKEKGDIPEGYSVSREKKERFSLILESASTNQTSMYLCASSQDLKGHYEQYFGPGTRLTVT.

The gene calls are TRBV9 and TRBJ1-4; the D is unclear. CDR1 and CDR2 from the germline V gene are SGDLS and YYNGEE. The CDR3 runs to 15 residues. Trimming took off 6 bases at V and 4 bases at J, with 16 bases between the two ends. The DNA of the CDR3 is TGTGCCAGCACCCCCCGAGCGGCAGTTAATGAAAAACTGTTTTTT. Translation gives CASTPRAAVNEKLFF. The whole variable domain, filled in from reference TRBV9 and TRBJ1-4, reads DSGVTQTPKHLITATGQRVTLRCSPRSGDLSVYWYQQSLDQGLQFLIQYYNGEERAKGNILERFSAQQFPDLHSELNLSSLELGDSALYFCASTPRAAVNEKLFFGSGTQLSVL.

As for this clone: This specimen includes other DNA sequences encoding the same CDR3. The rearrangement uses TRBV28 and TRBJ2-7; weak D call: TRBD1 (6 bases). This CDR3 spans 12 amino acids. The V end lost 5 bases, the J end lost 3 bases, and 8 bases lay between the germline ends. Germline V gene sequence: CDR1 MDHEN, CDR2 SYDVKM. The CDR3 DNA is TGTGCCAGCAGTCTACAGGGCTACGAGCAGTACTTC. Translating it yields CASSLQGYEQYF.

This chain joins TRBV7-9 and TRBJ2-3, with 13 bases matching TRBD2. The CDR3 length is 16 residues. V gave up 5 bases and J gave up 3 bases; unmatched junction bases: 5. Germline CDR1 is SEHNR and CDR2 is FQNEAQ (reference sequence). CDR3 region: CASSGLAGEITDTQYF. The DNA of the CDR3 is TGTGCCAGCAGCGGACTAGCGGGGGAAATTACAGATACGCAGTATTTT. Variable domain in full (rest from reference TRBV7-9 and TRBJ2-3): DTGVSQNPRHKITKRGQNVTFRCDPISEHNRLYWYRQTLGQGPEFLTYFQNEAQLEKSRLLSDRFSAERPKGSFSTLEIQRTEQGDSAMYLCASSGLAGEITDTQYFGPGTRLTVL.

The CDR3 protein is CATSRAGSMNTEAFF. In DNA, the CDR3 is TGTGCCACCAGCAGAGCGGGTTCCATGAACACTGAAGCTTTCTTT. The gene calls are TRBV15 and TRBJ1-1; D is unresolved. CDR1 and CDR2 (germline): LNHNV, YYDKDF (reference sequence). The CDR3 has 15 amino acids. Between the trimmed V and J ends, which lost 1 base and 0 bases, there was a span of 9 bases.

The rearrangement joins TRBV9 to TRBJ1-2; perhaps TRBD1 as D (5 bases). This CDR3 is 15 amino acids long. Germline V CDR1 and CDR2: SGDLS, YYNGEE. V shed 4 bases and J shed 3 bases, with 16 bases lying between them. The CDR3 region is CASSPGAGPYYGYTF. In DNA form, the CDR3 reads TGTGCCAGCAGCCCTGGGGCAGGGCCCTACTATGGCTACACCTTC.

This clone was observed once. Other DNA sequences from this sample encode an identical CDR3 as well. This sequence joins TRBV7-9 and TRBJ1-2; 10 bases are a match to TRBD1. This CDR3 has 15 residues. Germline V gene lookup returns CDR1 SEHNR and CDR2 FQNEAQ (reference sequence). Trimming removed 4 bases from V and 1 base from J; junction bases left unmatched: 3. This chain's CDR3 is CASSSGTGVNYGYTF. The CDR3 coding sequence is TGTGCCAGCAGCTCCGGGACAGGGGTTAACTATGGCTACACCTTC.

The chain has TRBV3-1 (or the pseudogene TRBV3-2) and TRBJ1-2; 7 bases line up with TRBD1. Germline assignment: CDR1 LGHDT and CDR2 YNNKEL (reference sequence). V gave up 6 bases and J gave up 0 bases; unmatched junction bases: 10. This CDR3 contains 16 residues. CDR3 sequence reads: CASRSQGQHSNYGYTF. In DNA, the CDR3 is TGTGCCAGCAGGTCCCAGGGACAGCACTCTAACTATGGCTACACCTTC.

The genes are TRBV7-8 and TRBJ1-1; D is unresolved. Per germline, CDR1 SGHVS and CDR2 FQNEAQ. Trimming took off 2 bases at V and 5 bases at J, with 12 bases between the two ends. The CDR3 has 14 residues. The CDR3 is CASSLYPVRTEAFF. The CDR3 nucleotides are TGTGCCAGCAGCTTATACCCAGTCAGGACTGAAGCTTTCTTT.

The J gene is TRBJ2-1, the V gene TRBV6-5; maybe TRBD2 (6 bases). Germline V gene lookup returns CDR1 MNHEY and CDR2 SVGAGI. V lost 2 bases to trimming and J lost 6 bases, with 8 bases between them. CDR3 size: 13 residues. This CDR3 is CASSYGTVNEQFF. For the CDR3, the DNA is TGTGCCAGCAGTTACGGGACTGTCAATGAGCAGTTCTTC.

The chain combines TRBV29-1 with TRBJ2-1; 8 nucleotides match TRBD2. Germline values: CDR1 SQVTM, CDR2 ANQGSEA. With 5 bases clipped from V and 7 bases from J, the junction kept 7 bases outside the gene matches. This CDR3 contains 13 residues. The CDR3 spells CSVRAGGGNEQFF. The CDR3 DNA reads as TGCAGCGTTCGGGCGGGAGGTGGGAATGAGCAGTTCTTC.

V usage is TRBV5-4 and J usage is TRBJ1-1; 8 bases line up with TRBD1. Losses at the gene ends were 4 bases for V and 1 base for J; bases not matched to a gene: 9. Per germline, CDR1 SGHNT and CDR2 YYREEE (reference sequence). The CDR3 contains 16 residues. CDR3 coding DNA: TGTGCCAGCAGCCCGGTCCAGGGGGCAGGGAACACTGAAGCTTTCTTT. This codes for CASSPVQGAGNTEAFF.

This chain links TRBV28 with TRBJ1-2; D ambiguous. Trimming left V 4 bases short and J 8 bases short, with 11 bases between. This CDR3 contains 12 residues. The germline gives CDR1 MDHEN, CDR2 SYDVKM. The CDR3 loop is CASSSLVSGYTF. CDR3 sequence (DNA): TGTGCCAGCAGTTCACTAGTCTCCGGCTACACCTTC.

The V gene is TRBV2, the J gene TRBJ2-2, with TRBD2 matching over 12 bases. Germline CDR1 reads SNHLY; CDR2 reads FYNNEI. The trim removed 4 bases at V and 6 bases at J, leaving 9 bases unmatched. This CDR3 contains 17 residues. CDR3 in amino acids: CASSVRLAGVFAGELFF. DNA for the CDR3: TGTGCCAGCAGTGTCCGACTAGCGGGGGTGTTTGCCGGGGAGCTGTTTTTT.

The count of this clone is one. The chain combines TRBV19 with TRBJ2-7; D ambiguous. CDR1 and CDR2 (germline): LNHDA, SQIVND (reference sequence). CDR3 length: 18 residues. Trimming shortened V by 4 bases and J by 4 bases, and 26 bases separated the two germline ends. This chain's CDR3 is CASSNPIFGVPSSYEQYF. The CDR3, as DNA: TGTGCCAGTAGTAACCCTATTTTTGGAGTACCCTCCAGTTACGAGCAGTACTTC.

The V gene is TRBV30, the J gene TRBJ1-4; the match to TRBD1 covers 7 bases. The CDR3 length is 14 residues. The junction had 5 bases not matched to a gene; V was cut back by 0 bases and J by 7 bases. Looked up from germline, CDR1 is GTSNPN and CDR2 is SVGIG (reference sequence). CDR3 protein: CAWSVTGSREKLFF. For the CDR3, the DNA is TGTGCCTGGAGTGTGACAGGGTCCCGTGAAAAACTGTTTTTT.

The rearrangement uses TRBV19 and TRBJ1-2, with TRBD1 as a possible D gene (5 bases). V lost 3 bases and J 8 bases, leaving 10 bases between the germline ends. Germline assignment: CDR1 LNHDA and CDR2 SQIVND (reference sequence). The CDR3 is 12 amino acids. The CDR3, as DNA: TGTGCCAGTAGTATGTGGGGGGAAGGCTACACCTTC. Amino acid sequence: CASSMWGEGYTF. Looking up the rest from reference TRBV19 and TRBJ1-2 gives the full variable domain: DGGITQSPKYLFRKEGQNVTLSCEQNLNHDAMYWYRQDPGQGLRLIYYSQIVNDFQKGDIAEGYSVSREKKESFPLTVTSAQKNPTAFYLCASSMWGEGYTFGSGTRLTVV.

This clone was recorded only once. J is TRBJ2-7 and V is TRBV30; possibly TRBD1 for D (5 bases). The germline V gene has CDR1 GTSNPN and CDR2 SVGIG (reference sequence). The CDR3 has 14 amino acids. The ends were cut back, 4 bases at V and 2 bases at J, with 15 bases in the middle. The CDR3 nucleotides are TGTGCCTGGATCAGGGCGAGAGCCCCCTACGAGCAGTACTTC. It yields the protein CAWIRARAPYEQYF.

The chain has TRBV18 and TRBJ2-3; 10 nucleotides line up with TRBD2. Trimming cost V 3 bases and J 1 base; bases outside gene matches: 7. The CDR3 is made up of 17 amino acids. The germline V gene encodes CDR1 KGHSH and CDR2 LQKENI. This CDR3 is CASSPVGAGGRTDTQYF. The CDR3 nucleotides are TGTGCCAGCTCACCGGTCGGAGCGGGGGGGCGCACAGATACGCAGTATTTT.

This clone occurred a few times. The CDR3 DNA follows: TGTGCCAGCAGCCAAGATCCTAGCGGGGGGGCAGAGACCCAGTACTTC. Translation gives CASSQDPSGGAETQYF. The chain links TRBV4-2 to TRBJ2-5; 12 bases map to TRBD2. This CDR3 is 16 amino acids long. Looked up from germline, CDR1 is LGHNA and CDR2 is YNFKEQ. V lost 0 bases to trimming and J lost 4 bases; unmatched junction nucleotides: 3.

The chain links TRBV27 to TRBJ1-1; TRBD1 matches 7 bases. Trimming removed 4 bases from V and 2 bases from J; junction bases left unmatched: 4. Germline values: CDR1 MNHEY, CDR2 SMNVEV (reference sequence). The CDR3 totals 14 residues. In DNA, the CDR3 is TGTGCCAGCAGTTATCGGGACAGTAACACTGAAGCTTTCTTT. It translates to CASSYRDSNTEAFF.